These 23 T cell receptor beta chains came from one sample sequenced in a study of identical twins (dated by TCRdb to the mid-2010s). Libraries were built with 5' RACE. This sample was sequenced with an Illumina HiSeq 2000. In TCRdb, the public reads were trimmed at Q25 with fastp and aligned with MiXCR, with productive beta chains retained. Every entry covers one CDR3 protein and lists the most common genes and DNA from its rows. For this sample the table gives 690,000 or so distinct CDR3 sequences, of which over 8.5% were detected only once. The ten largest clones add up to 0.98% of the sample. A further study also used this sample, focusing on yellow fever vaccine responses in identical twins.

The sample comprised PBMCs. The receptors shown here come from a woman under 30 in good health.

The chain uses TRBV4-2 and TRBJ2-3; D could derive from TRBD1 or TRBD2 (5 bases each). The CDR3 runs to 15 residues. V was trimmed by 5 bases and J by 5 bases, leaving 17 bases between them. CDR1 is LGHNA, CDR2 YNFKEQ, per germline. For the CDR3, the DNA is TGTGCCAGCAGCGCCCACTCCGGGGACCGAGATACGCAGTATTTT. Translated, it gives CASSAHSGDRDTQYF.

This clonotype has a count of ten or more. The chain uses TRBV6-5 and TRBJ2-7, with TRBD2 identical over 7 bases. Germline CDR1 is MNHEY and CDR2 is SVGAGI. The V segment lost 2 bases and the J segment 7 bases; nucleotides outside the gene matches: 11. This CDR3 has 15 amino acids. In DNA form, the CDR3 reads TGTGCCAGCAGTTACCCCGCAAGGACTAGACCGGAGCAGTACTTC. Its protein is CASSYPARTRPEQYF.

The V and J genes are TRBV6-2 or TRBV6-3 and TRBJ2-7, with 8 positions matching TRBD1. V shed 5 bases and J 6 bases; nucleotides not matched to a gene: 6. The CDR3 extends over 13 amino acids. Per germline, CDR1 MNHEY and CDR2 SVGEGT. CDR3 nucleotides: TGTGCCAGCAGTACACGAGGACAGGGCGAGCAGTACTTC. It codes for CASSTRGQGEQYF.

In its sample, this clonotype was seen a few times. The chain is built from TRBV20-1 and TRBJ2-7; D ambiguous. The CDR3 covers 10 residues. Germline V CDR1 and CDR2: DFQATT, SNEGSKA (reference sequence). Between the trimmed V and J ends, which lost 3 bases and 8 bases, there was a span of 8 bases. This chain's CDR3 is CSASGGKQYF. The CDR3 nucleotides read TGCAGTGCTAGTGGTGGAAAGCAGTACTTC.

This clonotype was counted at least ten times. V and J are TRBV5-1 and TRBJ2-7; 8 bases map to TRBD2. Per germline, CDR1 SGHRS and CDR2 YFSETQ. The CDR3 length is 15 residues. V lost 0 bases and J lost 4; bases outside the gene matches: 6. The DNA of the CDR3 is TGCGCCAGCAGCTTGGTGGCTAGCGGGTCTTACGAGCAGTACTTC. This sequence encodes CASSLVASGSYEQYF. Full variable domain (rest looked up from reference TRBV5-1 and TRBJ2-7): KAGVTQTPRYLIKTRGQQVTLSCSPISGHRSVSWYQQTPGQGLQFLFEYFSETQRNKGNFPGRFSGRQFSNSRSEMNVSTLELGDSALYLCASSLVASGSYEQYFGPGTRLTVT.

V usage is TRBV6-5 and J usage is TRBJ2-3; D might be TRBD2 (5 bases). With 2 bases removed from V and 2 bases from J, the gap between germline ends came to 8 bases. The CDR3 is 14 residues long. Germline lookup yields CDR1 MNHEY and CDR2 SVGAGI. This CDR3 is CASSYRGNTDTQYF. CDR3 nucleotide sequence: TGTGCCAGCAGTTACCGAGGGAACACAGATACGCAGTATTTT.

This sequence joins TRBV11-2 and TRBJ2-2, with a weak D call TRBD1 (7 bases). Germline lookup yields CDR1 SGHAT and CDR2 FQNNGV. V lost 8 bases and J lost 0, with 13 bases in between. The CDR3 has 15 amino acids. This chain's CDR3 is CASARGQTNTGELFF. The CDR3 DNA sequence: TGTGCCAGCGCGCGGGGACAGACGAACACCGGGGAGCTGTTTTTT.

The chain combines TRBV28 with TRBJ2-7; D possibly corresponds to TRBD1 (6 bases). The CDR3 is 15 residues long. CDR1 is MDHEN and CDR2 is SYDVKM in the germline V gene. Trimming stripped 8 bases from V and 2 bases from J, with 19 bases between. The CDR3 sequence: CASGEAGTPPYEQYF. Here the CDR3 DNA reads TGTGCCAGCGGCGAGGCCGGGACACCCCCCTACGAGCAGTACTTC.

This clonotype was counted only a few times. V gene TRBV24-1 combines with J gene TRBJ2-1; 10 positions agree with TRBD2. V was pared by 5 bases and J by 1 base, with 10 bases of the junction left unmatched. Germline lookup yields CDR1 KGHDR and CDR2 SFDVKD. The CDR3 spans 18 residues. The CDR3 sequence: CATSGQETSGTSYNEQFF. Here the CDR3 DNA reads TGTGCCACCAGTGGACAGGAAACTAGCGGGACATCCTACAATGAGCAGTTCTTC.

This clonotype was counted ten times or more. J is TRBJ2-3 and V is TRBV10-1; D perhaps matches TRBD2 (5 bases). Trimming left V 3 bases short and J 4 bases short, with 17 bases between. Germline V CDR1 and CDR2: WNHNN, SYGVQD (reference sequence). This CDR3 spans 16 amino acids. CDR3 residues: CASSDGGLLISDTQYF. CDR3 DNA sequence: TGCGCCAGCAGTGACGGCGGGCTCCTTATCTCAGATACGCAGTATTTT.

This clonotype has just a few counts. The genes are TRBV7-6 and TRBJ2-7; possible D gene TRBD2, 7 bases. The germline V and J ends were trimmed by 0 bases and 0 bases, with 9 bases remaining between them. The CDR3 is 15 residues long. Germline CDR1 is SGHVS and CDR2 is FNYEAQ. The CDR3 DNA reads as TGTGCCAGCAGCTTAGCCCGGGGGGCCTCCTACGAGCAGTACTTC. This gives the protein CASSLARGASYEQYF.

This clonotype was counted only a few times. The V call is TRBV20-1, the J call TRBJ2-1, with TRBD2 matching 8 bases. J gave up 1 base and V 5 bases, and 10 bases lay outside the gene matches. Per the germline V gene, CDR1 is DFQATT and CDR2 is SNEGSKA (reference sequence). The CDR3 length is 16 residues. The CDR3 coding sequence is TGCAGTGCTCCCAGACTAGCGTCCCTTTCCTACAATGAGCAGTTCTTC. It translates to CSAPRLASLSYNEQFF.

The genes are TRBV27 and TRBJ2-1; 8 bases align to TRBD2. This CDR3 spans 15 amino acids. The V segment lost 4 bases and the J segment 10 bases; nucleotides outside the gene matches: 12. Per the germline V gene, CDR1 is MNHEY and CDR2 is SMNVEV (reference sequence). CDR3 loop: CASSSTLGLASEQFF. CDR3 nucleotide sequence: TGTGCCAGCAGTTCCACCCTCGGACTAGCCAGCGAGCAGTTCTTC.

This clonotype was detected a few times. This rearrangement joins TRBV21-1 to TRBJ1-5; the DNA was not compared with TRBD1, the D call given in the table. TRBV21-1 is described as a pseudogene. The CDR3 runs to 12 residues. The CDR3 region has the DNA TGTGCCAGCAGCCCTTTTGGGGGGAACGGGCATTTT. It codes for CASSPFGGNGHF.

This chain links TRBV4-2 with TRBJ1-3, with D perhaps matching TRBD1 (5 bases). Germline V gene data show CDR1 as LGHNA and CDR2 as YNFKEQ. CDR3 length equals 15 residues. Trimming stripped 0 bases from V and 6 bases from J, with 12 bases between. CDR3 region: CASSQDLGEENTIYF. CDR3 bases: TGTGCCAGCAGCCAAGATCTGGGGGAGGAAAACACCATATATTTT.

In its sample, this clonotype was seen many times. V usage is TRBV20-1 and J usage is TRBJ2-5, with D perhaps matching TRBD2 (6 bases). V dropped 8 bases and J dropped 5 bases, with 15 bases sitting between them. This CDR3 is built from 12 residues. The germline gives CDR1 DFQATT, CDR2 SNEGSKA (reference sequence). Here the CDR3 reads CSSREQKETQYF. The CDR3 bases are TGCAGTTCTCGGGAGCAGAAGGAGACCCAGTACTTC.

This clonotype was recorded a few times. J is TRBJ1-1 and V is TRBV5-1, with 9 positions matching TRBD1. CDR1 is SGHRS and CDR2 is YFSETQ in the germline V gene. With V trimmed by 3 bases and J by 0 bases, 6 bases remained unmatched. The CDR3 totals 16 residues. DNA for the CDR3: TGCGCCAGCAGCTCTTACGGGACAGGGCTGAACACTGAAGCTTTCTTT. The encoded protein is CASSSYGTGLNTEAFF.

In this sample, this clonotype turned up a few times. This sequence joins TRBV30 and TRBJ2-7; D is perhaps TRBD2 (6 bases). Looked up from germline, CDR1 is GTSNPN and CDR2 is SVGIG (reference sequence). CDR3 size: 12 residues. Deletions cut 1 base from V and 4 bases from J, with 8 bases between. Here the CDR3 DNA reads TGTGCCTGGAGTGCCGGGGGTTACGAGCAGTACTTC. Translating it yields CAWSAGGYEQYF. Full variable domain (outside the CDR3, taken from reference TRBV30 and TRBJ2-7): SQTIHQWPATLVQPVGSPLSLECTVEGTSNPNLYWYRQAAGRGLQLLFYSVGIGQISSEVPQNLSASRPQDRQFILSSKKLLLSDSGFYLCAWSAGGYEQYFGPGTRLTVT.

The CDR3 protein is CSVPADTGELFF. For the CDR3, the DNA is TGCAGCGTCCCGGCGGACACCGGGGAGCTGTTTTTT. The V gene is TRBV29-1, the J gene TRBJ2-2; D is unclear. Trimming shortened V by 6 bases and J by 3 bases, and 8 bases separated the two germline ends. Germline loops: CDR1 SQVTM, CDR2 ANQGSEA. There are 12 residues in the CDR3.

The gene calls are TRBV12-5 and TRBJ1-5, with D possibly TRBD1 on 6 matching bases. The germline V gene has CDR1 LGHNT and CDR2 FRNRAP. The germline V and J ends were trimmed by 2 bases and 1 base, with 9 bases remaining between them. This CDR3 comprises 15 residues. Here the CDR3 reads CASGLNQGSNQPQHF. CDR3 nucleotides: TGTGCTAGTGGTTTGAATCAGGGGAGCAATCAGCCCCAGCATTTT.

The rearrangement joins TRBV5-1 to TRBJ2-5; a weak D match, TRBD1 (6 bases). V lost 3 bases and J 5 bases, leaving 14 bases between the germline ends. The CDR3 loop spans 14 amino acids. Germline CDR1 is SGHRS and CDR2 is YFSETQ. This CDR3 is CASSYFDQGETQYF. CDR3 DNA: TGCGCCAGCAGCTACTTCGACCAGGGGGAGACCCAGTACTTC.

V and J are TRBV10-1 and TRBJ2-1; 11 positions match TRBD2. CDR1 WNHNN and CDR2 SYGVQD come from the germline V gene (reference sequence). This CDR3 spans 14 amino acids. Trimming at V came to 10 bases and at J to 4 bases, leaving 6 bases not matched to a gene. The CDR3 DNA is TGCGCCAACACGACTAGCGGGACTTACAATGAGCAGTTCTTC. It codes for CANTTSGTYNEQFF.

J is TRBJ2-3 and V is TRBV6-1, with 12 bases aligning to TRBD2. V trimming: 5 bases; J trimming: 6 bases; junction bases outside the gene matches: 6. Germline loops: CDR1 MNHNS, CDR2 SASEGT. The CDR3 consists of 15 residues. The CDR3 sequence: CASSRGLAGYDTQYF. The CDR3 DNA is TGTGCCAGCAGTCGCGGACTAGCGGGATATGATACGCAGTATTTT.